The 7 T cell receptor beta chains listed next were all sequenced from one sample in a study of low-dose radiotherapy and immunotherapy resistance in tumors. TRAV- and TRBV-specific primers, spanning alpha and beta chains, primed first-strand cDNA. The PCR that amplified TCRs ran for approximately 18 cycles, relying on a constant-region primer and a V-primer adapter. TCRdb analysed the reads with MiXCR anew, one entry per CDR3 protein. Among around 80,000 distinct CDR3 sequences, about a sixth were seen once, and the ten largest hold roughly 1.4%. Regarding time point: after trial treatment. Treatment specified: LDRT plus nivolumab, ipilimumab, low-dose cyclophosphamide and aspirin (RACIN trial). The sample in question was PBMCs, obtained after low-dose radiotherapy plus immunotherapy. These receptors came from a male donor with prostate cancer.

The CDR3 coding sequence is TGCAGTGCTACCCTTGGGGCGCCGGAGACCCAGTACTTC. Its protein is CSATLGAPETQYF. V usage is TRBV20-1 and J usage is TRBJ2-5, with TRBD1 as a possible D gene (5 bases). Between the trimmed V and J ends, which lost 4 bases and 5 bases, there was a span of 14 bases. Germline lookup yields CDR1 DFQATT and CDR2 SNEGSKA (reference sequence). The CDR3 has 13 amino acids.

This clonotype came up many times. This chain joins TRBV7-2 and TRBJ2-5; D is tentatively TRBD1 or TRBD2 (7 bases each). The CDR3 spans 16 residues. The V and J ends lost 5 bases and 4 bases respectively, with 20 bases between them. Germline V gene sequence: CDR1 SGHTA, CDR2 FQGNSA. CDR3 sequence: CASSPQTQGGRETQYF. In DNA, the CDR3 is TGTGCCAGCAGCCCCCAAACCCAGGGGGGGAGAGAGACCCAGTACTTC.

This clonotype was recorded many times. The chain links TRBV25-1 to TRBJ2-7; 12 bases fit TRBD1. In germline, CDR1 is MGHDK, CDR2 SYGVNS. This CDR3 has 14 amino acids. V lost 6 bases, J lost 6 bases, and 6 bases stayed unmatched. The CDR3 here is CASRGTGGWGEQYF. Here the CDR3 DNA reads TGTGCCAGCAGGGGGACAGGGGGCTGGGGCGAGCAGTACTTC.

At least ten counts were recorded for this clonotype. The chain recombines TRBV13 with TRBJ2-2; 10 nucleotides match TRBD1. The CDR3 contains 15 residues. Germline V lookup: CDR1 PRHDT, CDR2 FYEKMQ (reference sequence). The V segment lost 3 bases and the J segment 6 bases; nucleotides outside the gene matches: 4. CDR3 in DNA: TGTGCCAGCAGCTTGGGACAGGGGTTCGCCGGGGAGCTGTTTTTT. Amino acid sequence: CASSLGQGFAGELFF.

Regarding this clonotype: A read error likely explains this, since a far larger clone differs by one base. Because it lacks the conserved phenylalanine or tryptophan at the end, this CDR3 is likely a read error. The J gene is TRBJ2-1, the V gene TRBV6-1; 12 nucleotides agree with TRBD2. Trimming took 5 bases from V and 9 from J; bases not matched to a gene: 8. CDR1 is MNHNS and CDR2 is SASEGT in the germline V gene. This CDR3 is built from 15 residues. For the CDR3, the DNA is TGTGCCAGCAGTTACGAACTAGCGGGAGGAGTTGAGCAGTTCTTA. Translating it yields CASSYELAGGVEQFL.

Many counts were recorded for this clonotype. The chain joins TRBV19 to TRBJ1-5; TRBD1 aligns across 11 bases. Unmatched junction bases numbered 6, after V lost 5 bases and J lost 6 bases. This CDR3 comprises 15 residues. CDR1 and CDR2 (germline): LNHDA, SQIVND (reference sequence). CDR3 nucleotides: TGTGCCAGTAGTTCTCGGACAGGGGGCGTTCAGCCCCAGCATTTT. Translated: CASSSRTGGVQPQHF.

This clonotype was seen at least ten times. The chain recombines TRBV29-1 with TRBJ1-2; D is unresolved. The CDR3 runs to 11 residues. From germline, CDR1 is SQVTM and CDR2 ANQGSEA. With 3 bases removed from V and 6 bases from J, the gap between germline ends came to 8 bases. The CDR3 loop is CSVDGMDGYTF. CDR3 nucleotides: TGCAGCGTTGATGGGATGGATGGCTACACCTTC.